Listed here are 10 T cell receptor beta chains from one sample, sequenced in a study of OX40 agonist ivuxolimab in advanced cancers. This table comes from immunoSEQ multiplex PCR, and its TCRdb copy is limited to in-frame clones, with some not included. The sample lists approximately 50,000 clones; 70% to 90% were seen once. The sequencing used CD4+ or CD8+ T cells sorted from blood, collected in a trial of the OX40 agonist ivuxolimab. The receptors stem from an adult with an advanced solid tumor such as melanoma, head and neck, liver or kidney cancer.

The chain is built from TRBV7-6 and TRBJ2-7, with D hard to call. Germline V gives CDR1 SGHVS, CDR2 FNYEAQ. The CDR3 has 14 residues. Trimming left V 5 bases short and J 2 bases short, with 13 bases between. Here the CDR3 reads CASSPTAETYEQYF. The CDR3 DNA reads TGTGCCAGCAGCCCGACGGCCGAAACCTACGAGCAGTACTTC.

The chain is built from TRBV28 and TRBJ2-7; TRBD1 aligns across 10 bases. Germline V gene sequence: CDR1 MDHEN, CDR2 SYDVKM. The CDR3 extends over 12 amino acids. The J segment lost 5 bases and the V segment lost 8 bases, leaving 3 bases of the junction unmatched. The CDR3 region is CASGDRGHEQYF. The CDR3 nucleotides are TGTGCCAGCGGGGACAGGGGCCACGAGCAGTACTTC.

This clone was seen once. The junction shows a germline mismatch at one end, possibly a read error. The gene calls are TRBV7-9 and TRBJ1-2; tentative D call: TRBD1 (5 bases). Germline V gene sequence: CDR1 SEHNR, CDR2 FQNEAQ (reference sequence). The CDR3 extends over 11 amino acids. Written as DNA, the CDR3 is TGTGCCAGCAGCTTACGGGACGATTATGCCTTC. Translation gives CASSLRDDYAF.

This chain joins TRBV7-9 and TRBJ1-2; D gene uncertain. This CDR3 spans 13 amino acids. The germline V gene has CDR1 SEHNR and CDR2 FQNEAQ (reference sequence). The V end was cut by 4 bases, the J end by 3 bases, with 9 bases between. This CDR3 reads CASSSSQDYGYTF. CDR3 nucleotides: TGTGCCAGCAGCTCCTCCCAAGACTATGGCTACACCTTC.

V usage is TRBV11-2 and J usage is TRBJ2-1, with 7 bases identical to TRBD2. CDR3 length: 16 residues. V was pared by 0 bases and J by 4 bases, with 6 bases of the junction left unmatched. Germline V gene data show CDR1 as SGHAT and CDR2 as FQNNGV. The CDR3 DNA reads TGTGCCAGCAGCTTAGATCGGTGGGGGGGGTACAATGAGCAGTTCTTC. It yields the protein CASSLDRWGGYNEQFF.

The chain carries TRBV5-4 and TRBJ2-7; possible D gene TRBD1, 5 bases. The CDR3 has 16 amino acids. The ends were cut back, 2 bases at V and 0 bases at J, with 15 bases in the middle. Germline V CDR1 and CDR2: SGHNT, YYREEE (reference sequence). The CDR3 region is CASSLIRAGLSYEQYF. The DNA for the CDR3 is TGTGCCAGCAGCTTAATTCGGGCAGGGCTCTCCTACGAGCAGTACTTC.

This chain links TRBV14 with TRBJ2-5, with D possibly matching TRBD1 (6 bases). The CDR3 has 18 residues. Trimming pared 1 base from V and 1 base from J, leaving 19 bases between. The germline gives CDR1 SGHDN, CDR2 FVKESK. The CDR3 reads CASSQGVIGRGRQETQYF. The CDR3 DNA follows: TGTGCCAGCAGCCAAGGGGTTATCGGCAGGGGACGCCAAGAGACCCAGTACTTC.

The chain couples TRBV2 to TRBJ1-6; 7 nucleotides line up with TRBD1. The CDR3 consists of 16 residues. Germline V lookup: CDR1 SNHLY, CDR2 FYNNEI. Trimming removed 6 bases from V and 3 bases from J; junction bases left unmatched: 8. CDR3 sequence: CASRGGGDSYNSPLHF. CDR3 nucleotide sequence: TGTGCCAGCAGGGGAGGAGGGGACAGCTATAATTCACCCCTCCACTTT.

This clone was observed a handful of times. The rearrangement links TRBV2 to TRBJ2-4; 10 bases map to TRBD2. Germline assignment: CDR1 SNHLY and CDR2 FYNNEI. Trimming cost V 9 bases and J 3 bases; bases outside gene matches: 8. This CDR3 is built from 15 residues. CDR3 protein: CASGTSGVVKNIQYF. The CDR3 DNA reads TGTGCCAGTGGAACTAGCGGGGTAGTCAAAAACATTCAGTACTTC.

V and J are TRBV6-4 and TRBJ2-3, with TRBD2 identical over 10 bases. From germline, CDR1 is MRHNA and CDR2 SNTAGT. The CDR3 is 14 amino acids. Trimming at V came to 2 bases and at J to 4 bases, leaving 0 bases not matched to a gene. The CDR3 region is CASSDSGGADTQYF. The DNA of the CDR3 is TGTGCCAGCAGTGACAGCGGGGGGGCAGATACGCAGTATTTT.